The 4 T cell receptor beta chains below come from one sample, sequenced in a study of low-dose radiotherapy and immunotherapy resistance in tumors. Covering alpha and beta chains, TRAV- and TRBV-specific primers were used for the first-strand cDNA. TCRs underwent around 20 PCR cycles of amplification with a constant-region primer and V-primer adapter. TCRdb reprocessed the reads with MiXCR, giving one entry per CDR3 protein. The sample yields some 15,000 distinct CDR3 sequences, 45% to 55% seen once. The receptors come from a human donor with advanced metastatic prostate, ovarian, gallbladder or colorectal cancer (not recorded which). This table probably holds off-target reads from a library built for another chain.

The chain recombines TRBV11-2 with TRBJ2-1; 9 bases match TRBD1. V was pared by 2 bases and J by 6 bases, with 5 bases of the junction left unmatched. This CDR3 has 15 residues. CDR1 and CDR2 from the germline V gene are SGHAT and FQNNGV. The CDR3: CASSLSGQGFNEQFF. Here the CDR3 DNA reads TGTGCCAGCAGCTTATCGGGACAGGGTTTCAATGAGCAGTTCTTC.

This clonotype is medium-sized in the sample. The gene calls are TRBV15 and TRBJ1-5, with a weak D call TRBD1 (6 bases). The CDR3 loop spans 16 amino acids. Trimming stripped 0 bases from V and 3 bases from J, with 12 bases between. Germline V gene lookup returns CDR1 LNHNV and CDR2 YYDKDF (reference sequence). The CDR3 nucleotides read TGTGCCACCAGCAGAGATCGGGGGGGCGTCAATCAGCCCCAGCATTTT. Protein sequence: CATSRDRGGVNQPQHF. Drawing the rest from reference TRBV15 and TRBJ1-5, the complete variable domain is DAMVIQNPRYQVTQFGKPVTLSCSQTLNHNVMYWYQQKSSQAPKLLFHYYDKDFNNEADTPDNFQSRRPNTSFCFLDIRSPGLGDTAMYLCATSRDRGGVNQPQHFGDGTRLSIL.

V usage is TRBV11-2 and J usage is TRBJ2-3, with TRBD2 as a possible D gene (6 bases). Germline CDR1 reads SGHAT; CDR2 reads FQNNGV. V was trimmed by 1 base and J by 5 bases, leaving 16 bases between them. This CDR3 has 16 amino acids. The CDR3 region is CASSLAPWRREDTQYF. CDR3 in DNA: TGTGCCAGCAGCTTAGCCCCATGGCGGCGGGAAGATACGCAGTATTTT.

This clonotype has only a few counts. The chain employs TRBV14 and TRBJ2-7; 15 bases line up with TRBD2. CDR1 is SGHDN, CDR2 FVKESK, per germline. CDR3 length: 16 residues. V lost 4 bases, J lost 4 bases, and 5 bases stayed unmatched. The CDR3 is CASSPRGLAGGYEQYF. The CDR3 DNA follows: TGTGCCAGCAGCCCCCGAGGACTAGCGGGAGGGTACGAGCAGTACTTC.